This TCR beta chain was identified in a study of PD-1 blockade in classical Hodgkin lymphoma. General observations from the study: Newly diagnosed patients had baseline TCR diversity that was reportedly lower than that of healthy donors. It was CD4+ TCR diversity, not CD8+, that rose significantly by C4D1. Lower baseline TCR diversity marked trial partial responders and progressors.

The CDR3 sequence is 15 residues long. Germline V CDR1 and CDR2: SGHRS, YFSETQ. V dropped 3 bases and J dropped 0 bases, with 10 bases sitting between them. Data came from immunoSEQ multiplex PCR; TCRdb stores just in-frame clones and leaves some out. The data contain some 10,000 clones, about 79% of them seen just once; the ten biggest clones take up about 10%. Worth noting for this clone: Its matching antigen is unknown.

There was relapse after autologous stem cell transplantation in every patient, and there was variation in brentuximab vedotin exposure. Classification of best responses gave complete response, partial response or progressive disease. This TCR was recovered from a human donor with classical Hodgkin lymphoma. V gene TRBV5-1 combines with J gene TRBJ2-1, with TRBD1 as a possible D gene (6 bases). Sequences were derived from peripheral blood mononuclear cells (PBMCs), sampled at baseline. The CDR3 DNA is TGCGCCAGCAGCTCACAGGGAAACTCCTACAATGAGCAGTTCTTC. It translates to CASSSQGNSYNEQFF.